This T cell receptor beta chain originates from a study of cytomegalovirus exposure and HLA in healthy donors (dated by TCRdb to 2017 to 2019). Background on the whole study: In an earlier analysis of 587 of the donors, around 290 Gb of sequence data and 90 million to 130 million unique TCR beta sequences from about 180 million T cells were reported. Around 300 gigabases of sequencing data and 78 million or so unique TCR sequences were included in an early release covering roughly 600 HLA-typed donors. Of the 350 to 450 genotyped donors, approximately 80% fell in the genetic ancestry cluster associated with self-reported Caucasian donors. The study aimed to test whether signatures of past pathogen exposure could be identified by cataloging public T cell receptors. The T cell repertoires of several hundred subjects were profiled by immunosequencing and related to cytomegalovirus serostatus. Along with the roughly 700-subject first cohort, a separate validation cohort of over a hundred different subjects was used. The study combined high-throughput TCR immunosequencing, statistical association of individual TCRs with disease status, and machine learning to predict cytomegalovirus infection status. A later analysis re-analyzed previously published TCR beta repertoires from roughly 630 donors and added high-resolution HLA genotyping to study TCR occurrence patterns. The later analysis used no new phenotypic data to find candidate immune exposures, relying instead on TCR beta sequences and their occurrence across donors. An earlier analysis of about 620 of the donors applied high-throughput TCR beta sequencing to assess whether each TCR beta V gene segment acted as functional or pseudogenic. Alongside the repertoire data, information on donor age, sex, ethnicity and CMV serostatus was compiled. Genome-wide SNP genotypes for about three fifths of the 666 donors were used in a later genetic analysis, which treated that subset as a discovery cohort. All discovery cohort repertoires had been generated on a single sequencing platform. HLA typing covered class I and class II loci at four-digit resolution. The number of typed donors differed by locus: 629-630 for A, B, C, DRB1 and DQB1; approximately 540 for DQA1; roughly 600 for DPA1; and 400 to 480 for DPB1. Five DR-DQ haplotypes were treated as single units for association and clustering because of strong linkage in the cohort. Across approximately 400 genotyped donors of the cohort, an average of about 240,000 unique TCR beta nucleotide sequences per donor were sequenced, and roughly 18% of those sequences were non-productive.

The method was the immunoSEQ multiplex PCR assay. For the multiplex PCR, a mixture combining 60 forward primers for TCR Vbeta segments and 13 reverse primers for TCR Jbeta segments was used. The CDR3 region of rearranged TCR beta genes was amplified from genomic DNA by a multiplex PCR assay. Amplified TCR beta libraries were sequenced as 87-base-pair reads on the Illumina HiSeq System. The authors' pipeline ran thus. A later analysis counted about 82 million unique TCR beta chains across the 600 to 850 repertoires, and some 12 million of these chains were shared by at least two donors. A nearest-neighbor algorithm error-corrected the raw reads and collapsed the reads into unique sequences, merging closely related sequences to remove PCR and sequencing errors. Alignment of CDR3 sequences to IMGT reference sequences was used to assign V, D and J gene segments. For a sequence to be retained, a match of at least six nucleotides was required to both a V gene segment and a J gene segment. A rearrangement counted as productive if the CDR3 had no stop codons and remained in frame with V and J, and every other rearrangement counted as non-productive. Following IMGT convention, CDR3 was defined as the stretch from the second conserved V-encoded cysteine up to the conserved J-encoded phenylalanine. The earlier analysis of about 640 of the donors excluded any sequence lacking an unambiguous match to a single V gene segment. In an earlier analysis of some 590 of the donors, V segments were called functional above 56.7% productive rearrangements and were called segregating when the between-donor standard deviation exceeded 5%. A statistical classification framework was developed to diagnose cytomegalovirus status using the catalog of TCR beta chain sequences. A later analysis assigned V and J genes by comparing TCR nucleotide sequences with IMGT/GENE-DB human TR gene sequences. Using the TCRdist pipeline, a later analysis assigned CDR3 sequences along with most-parsimonious VDJ recombination scenarios. In a later analysis, each TCR beta chain was defined by its CDR3 amino acid sequence together with its V-gene family, and reads lacking a unique V-gene family were excluded. As a way to deal with suspected cross-contamination and a sequencing artifact, a later analysis dropped approximately 590 nucleotide sequences that were highly shared and had low generation probability. A later analysis calculated a clonal expansion index for each public chain from normalized within-repertoire ranks of inferred template counts. A later analysis computed generation probabilities with a VDJ recombination model fitted to out-of-frame rearrangements, and checked the results against IGoR. Hypergeometric tests were used in a later analysis to score TCR-TCR, TCR-HLA and TCR-CMV co-occurrence, with a repertoire-size bias correction applied to the TCR pairs. In a later analysis, false discovery rates were estimated by permuting HLA or CMV assignments 20 times. In a later analysis, co-occurring TCRs were grouped using DBSCAN, with TCRdist sequence similarity added in when clustering inside HLA-allele-positive subsets. Repertoires with fewer than 30,000 or more than 120,000 public chains, plus five repertoires with anomalous nucleotide sharing, were excluded from co-occurrence clustering. What TCRdb holds here is the immuneACCESS table cut down to in-frame rearrangements. Part of the clones is not present; checked against another copy, under half of the missing clones reflect an unresolved V gene, and the others are unexplained. V, J and clone size are taken as reported in that table, and D and trimming were inferred from the DNA itself. Counted in this sample were 210,000 or so clones; around four fifths of them appeared once. Roughly 10% of the sample is held by the ten biggest clonotypes.

Results the study describes overall, beyond this receptor: It was suggested by the authors that the approach could potentially be generalized to other disease states and immunological phenotypes. Assigning TCR associations to individual alleles was difficult when HLA alleles, especially DR and DQ, strongly co-occurred. At a false discovery rate of 0.05, a later analysis linked under 20,000 TCR beta sequences to specific HLA alleles. Correlated functional status among segregating V segments might reflect linkage disequilibrium, but an unknown experimental factor could not be ruled out. Across donors, most TCR sequences were observed very rarely, whereas some public TCRs were present in many individuals. According to a later genetic analysis, donors in an Asian-associated ancestry cluster had fewer N-insertions in productive TCRs than the roughly 700-donor mean. Because counts were too low, some 17 rarely observed V segments, including chromosome 9 orphons, were left out of the earlier analysis of 500 to 750 of the donors. A cluster of highly shared sequence variants was judged likely to represent a technical artifact of the sequencing pipeline. A total of about 150 TCR beta chains were listed by the study as associated with cytomegalovirus. In an earlier analysis of roughly 500 of the donors, most TCR beta V segments appeared in productive rearrangements about 87% or about 30% of the time, broadly matching IMGT annotations. Several of the top co-occurrence clusters appeared to be linked to parvovirus B19, influenza, CMV and Epstein-Barr virus, according to a later analysis. In vitro tests confirmed that a few of the cytomegalovirus-associated TCR beta chains recognize cytomegalovirus antigens. Only TCR beta chains were sequenced in this cohort, and the absence of alpha or paired-chain data limited detectable features. For the cohort, immune exposure information was limited to CMV serostatus. Sequencing depth was assumed to be roughly uniform across donors in the presence/absence analyses, though that assumption may not hold. Because HLA typing was unavailable for some donors at each locus, only the typed subset was used in association tests. A later genetic analysis associated a missense DCLRE1C variant with V-gene and J-gene trimming of TCR beta chains, and an independent cohort replicated the association. Because the 87-base-pair reads could not distinguish some IMGT-functional V segments, including TRBV6-2 and TRBV6-3, those segments were excluded. A further reported finding was that TCR beta sequences accurately predicted the HLA-A and HLA-B alleles for most subjects in the first cohort. A later analysis found that most CMV-associated TCR beta chains appeared HLA-restricted, with HLA associations seemingly driven largely by CMV exposure. In a later analysis, HLA-associated TCR beta chains were found to be more clonally expanded and to have lower generation probabilities than equally common non-associated chains. The classifier was reported to diagnose cytomegalovirus status with high specificity and sensitivity in both the original and validation cohorts. According to a later analysis, TCR association rates differed among HLA loci, with DRB1 alleles showing the most associated TCRs and HLA-C alleles showing the fewest.

V and J are truncated by 1 base and 5 bases respectively, leaving an intervening sequence of 17 bases. There are 16 amino acids in the CDR3, from cysteine to phenylalanine inclusive. Kept here is only the CDR3 DNA, which spans 48 bases and is read in frame from base 1. The germline V gene (reference sequence) specifies SEHNR as CDR1 and FQNEAQ as CDR2. The cohort comprised 666 healthy bone marrow donors. At the time of sampling, all cohort members were nominally healthy, though unrecorded immune exposures were likely present. The donor was CMV seropositive and was included in the group of 270 or so seropositive cohort members. A peripheral blood sample was collected from each donor, and TCR beta sequencing was performed on peripheral blood mononuclear cells. Genomic DNA was extracted from the blood cell samples with the Qiagen DNeasy Blood Extraction Kit. Note on this clone: What this receptor recognizes is not known. Per-nucleotide qualities are absent, and no much larger clonotype sits a single base away.

The specimen sequenced was PBMCs. This receptor chain uses TRBV7-9 and TRBJ2-5; the D segment cannot be called with confidence. The TCR was taken from a woman between 45 and 60 years old in good health and CMV-seropositive. CDR3 sequence: CASSLGSHPGSETQYF. The DNA sequence is TGTGCCAGCAGCTTAGGAAGTCACCCCGGGTCGGAGACCCAGTACTTC.